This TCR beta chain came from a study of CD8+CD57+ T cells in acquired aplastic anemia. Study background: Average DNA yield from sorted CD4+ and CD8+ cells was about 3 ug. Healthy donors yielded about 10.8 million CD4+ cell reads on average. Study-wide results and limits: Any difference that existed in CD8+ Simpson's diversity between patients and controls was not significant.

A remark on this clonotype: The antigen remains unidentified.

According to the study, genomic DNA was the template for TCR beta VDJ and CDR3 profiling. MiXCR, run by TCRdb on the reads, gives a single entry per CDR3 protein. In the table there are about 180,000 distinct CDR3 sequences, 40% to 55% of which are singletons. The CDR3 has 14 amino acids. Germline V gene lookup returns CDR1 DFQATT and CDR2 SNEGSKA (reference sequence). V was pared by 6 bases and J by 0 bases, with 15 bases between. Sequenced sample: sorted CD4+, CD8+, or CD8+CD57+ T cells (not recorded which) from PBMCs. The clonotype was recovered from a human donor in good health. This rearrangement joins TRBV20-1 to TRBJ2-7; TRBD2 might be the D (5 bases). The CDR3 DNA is TGCAGTGCCCTAGCTCCGGGTCTCTCCTACGAGCAGTACTTC. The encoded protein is CSALAPGLSYEQYF.